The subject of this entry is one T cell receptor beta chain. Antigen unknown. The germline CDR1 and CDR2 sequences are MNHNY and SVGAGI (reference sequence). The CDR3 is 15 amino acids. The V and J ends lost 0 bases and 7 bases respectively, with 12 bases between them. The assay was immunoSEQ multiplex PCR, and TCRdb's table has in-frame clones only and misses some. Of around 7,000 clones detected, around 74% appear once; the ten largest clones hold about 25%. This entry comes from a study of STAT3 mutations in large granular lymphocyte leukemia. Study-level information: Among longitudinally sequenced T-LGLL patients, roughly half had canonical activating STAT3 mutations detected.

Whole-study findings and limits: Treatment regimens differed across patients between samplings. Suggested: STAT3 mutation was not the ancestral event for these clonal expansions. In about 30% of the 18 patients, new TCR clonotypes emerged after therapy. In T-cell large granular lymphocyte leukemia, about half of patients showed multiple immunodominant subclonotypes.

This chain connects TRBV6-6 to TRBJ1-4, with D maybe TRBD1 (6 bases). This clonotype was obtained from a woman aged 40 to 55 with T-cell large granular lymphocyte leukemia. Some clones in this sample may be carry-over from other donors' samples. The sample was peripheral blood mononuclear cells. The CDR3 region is CASSYSRQGSEKLFF. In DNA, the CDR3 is TGTGCCAGCAGTTACTCAAGGCAGGGGAGTGAAAAACTGTTTTTT.